The 6 T cell receptor beta chains below were found in one sample sequenced in a study of cytomegalovirus exposure and HLA in healthy donors. Repertoires were generated with immunoSEQ multiplex PCR, while TCRdb's copy carries only in-frame clones and drops some. The sample lists about 200,000 clones, over 65% occurring once. The sequenced material came from PBMCs. The receptors stem from a young woman in good health and CMV-seronegative.

This chain connects TRBV27 to TRBJ2-3; the match to TRBD2 covers 11 bases. The CDR3 is 14 residues long. Losses at the gene ends were 4 bases for V and 6 bases for J; bases not matched to a gene: 3. The germline gives CDR1 MNHEY, CDR2 SMNVEV (reference sequence). CDR3 sequence reads: CASSSTSGIDTQYF. Here the CDR3 DNA reads TGTGCCAGCAGTTCGACTAGCGGGATCGATACGCAGTATTTT.

The chain is built from TRBV15 and TRBJ1-1; tentatively, D is TRBD1 (5 bases). V was cut by 0 bases and J by 7 bases, with 15 bases left in between. CDR1 is LNHNV, CDR2 YYDKDF, per germline (reference sequence). This CDR3 has 15 residues. CDR3 loop: CATSRDTGMSGEAFF. The DNA for the CDR3 is TGTGCCACCAGCAGAGATACAGGAATGAGCGGTGAAGCTTTCTTT.

CDR3: CASIEERSQPQHF. DNA for the CDR3: TGTGCCAGCATCGAGGAGAGGAGCCAGCCCCAGCATTTT. V usage is TRBV2 and J usage is TRBJ1-5; D is ambiguous. Germline assignment: CDR1 SNHLY and CDR2 FYNNEI. V lost 7 bases and J 7 bases, leaving 14 bases between the germline ends. The CDR3 has 13 amino acids.

For the CDR3, the DNA is TGTGCCAGCAGTTTATCCGTGGCAGCCCCCAATGGCTACACCTTC. Translating gives CASSLSVAAPNGYTF. The V gene is TRBV27, the J gene TRBJ1-2; no clear D. Germline-derived CDR1 and CDR2 are MNHEY and SMNVEV (reference sequence). The V gene lost 0 bases and the J gene lost 6 bases, with 14 bases spanning the gap. The length of the CDR3 is 15 residues.

The J gene is TRBJ1-4, the V gene TRBV18; 9 nucleotides line up with TRBD1. J lost 5 bases, V lost 6 bases, and 1 base had no gene match. This CDR3 spans 13 amino acids. Germline values: CDR1 KGHSH, CDR2 LQKENI. In DNA, the CDR3 is TGTGCCAGCTCTGACAGGGGGAATGAAAAACTGTTTTTT. Translated, it gives CASSDRGNEKLFF.

This clone was seen a few times. J is TRBJ1-2 and V is TRBV7-8; D gene ambiguous. Trimming took 3 bases from V and 2 from J, leaving 7 bases between them. This CDR3 has 13 amino acids. Germline V lookup: CDR1 SGHVS, CDR2 FQNEAQ. The CDR3 nucleotides are TGTGCCAGCAGCTTCAACACCAACTATGGCTACACCTTC. This sequence encodes CASSFNTNYGYTF.